This T cell receptor (beta chain) was obtained from a study of cytomegalovirus exposure and HLA in healthy donors. The study's findings and limits: When analyzed later, the rates of TCR association showed variation by HLA locus, with DRB1 the most and HLA-C the fewest. In a later analysis, HLA-associated beta chains showed higher expansion and lower generation probabilities than comparable chains. In a later analysis, at a false discovery rate of 0.05, 17,000 or so TCR beta sequences matched HLA alleles. Many donors carried some public TCRs, although rarity characterized most TCR sequences.

Trimming removed 3 bases from V and 1 base from J; junction bases left unmatched: 5. Germline V CDR1 and CDR2: SGHNT, YYREEE (reference sequence). This CDR3 spans 15 amino acids. PCR employed 60 Vbeta and 13 Jbeta primers. Method: immunoSEQ multiplex PCR; TCRdb's copy keeps in-frame clones and lacks some. The table includes some 140,000 clones, approximately 8.9% detected once. This clone counts as medium-sized (0.01 to 0.1%). As yet, its antigen is unknown. Sequenced input: PBMCs. The receptor was derived from a woman aged 40 to 49 in good health and CMV-seropositive. The chain employs TRBV5-4 and TRBJ2-5, with 8 bases identical to TRBD2. CDR3 in amino acids: CASSSAGTSQETQYF. The CDR3 nucleotides read TGTGCCAGCAGCTCGGCGGGGACTAGCCAAGAGACCCAGTACTTC.